A single sample is the source of the 14 T cell receptor beta chains below, sequenced in a study of molecular identifiers for immune sequencing clone quantification. MiXCR was run by TCRdb on the PCR reads, yielding one entry per CDR3 protein. The sample consists of hundreds of thousands of distinct CDR3 sequences, around 25% of them appearing once. The sequenced material came from naive CD8+ T cells from blood, with Jurkat cell RNA spiked in. Specified subset: FACS-sorted CD8+CD4-CCR7+CD45RA+ naive T cells. The receptors were gathered from a human donor in good health. Some libraries in this study had Jurkat cell RNA spiked in.

The sample holds many counts of this clonotype. A junction end diverges from the germline sequence, so it may reflect a read error. The chain uses TRBV4-1 and TRBJ2-7; 8 bases align to TRBD2. Per germline, CDR1 MGHRA and CDR2 YSYEKL. The CDR3 covers 12 residues. This CDR3 is CASSQVSRGLVF. DNA of the CDR3: TGCGCCAGCAGCCAAGTGTCCAGGGGACTAGTCTTC.

The chain uses TRBV7-6 and TRBJ2-5, with TRBD2 identical over 10 bases. Trimming took 5 bases from V and 2 from J; bases not matched to a gene: 14. The germline V gene encodes CDR1 SGHVS and CDR2 FNYEAQ. The CDR3 consists of 18 residues. CDR3 sequence (DNA): TGTGCCAGCAGCACAAATGCCCCACTAGCGGGGCTACAAGAGACCCAGTACTTC. Translation: CASSTNAPLAGLQETQYF.

This clonotype was picked up many times. The chain is built from TRBV13 and TRBJ2-3, with TRBD2 identical over 8 bases. The germline CDR1 and CDR2 sequences are PRHDT and FYEKMQ (reference sequence). The CDR3 consists of 15 residues. The V and J ends lost 4 bases and 0 bases, in that order; junction bases with no gene match: 3. Written as DNA, the CDR3 is TGTGCCAGCAGCTCGGGGGGGACTAGCACAGATACGCAGTATTTT. Translation gives CASSSGGTSTDTQYF.

The chain carries TRBV7-2 and TRBJ2-1; D gene ambiguous. Between the trimmed V and J ends, which lost 7 bases and 2 bases, there was a span of 9 bases. Germline V gene lookup returns CDR1 SGHTA and CDR2 FQGNSA. This CDR3 comprises 13 residues. DNA for the CDR3: TGTGCCAGCATCACCCCCCCCTACAATGAGCAGTTCTTC. It codes for CASITPPYNEQFF. Full variable domain (rest looked up from reference TRBV7-2 and TRBJ2-1): GAGVSQSPSNKVTEKGKDVELRCDPISGHTALYWYRQSLGQGLEFLIYFQGNSAPDKSGLPSDRFSAERTGGSVSTLTIQRTQQEDSAVYLCASITPPYNEQFFGPGTRLTVL.

This clonotype was seen many times. This chain connects TRBV7-9 to TRBJ1-1; 7 bases align to TRBD1. The germline V gene has CDR1 SEHNR and CDR2 FQNEAQ (reference sequence). V shed 5 bases and J 0 bases; nucleotides not matched to a gene: 9. The CDR3 is 16 amino acids. Here the CDR3 DNA reads TGTGCCAGCAGCCCAGCGGGACAGCCCATGAACACTGAAGCTTTCTTT. The encoded protein is CASSPAGQPMNTEAFF.

CDR3 DNA sequence: TGTGCCAGCTCCGCCGGAAGAGCCTACAATGAGCAGTTCTTC. Translation: CASSAGRAYNEQFF. This sequence joins TRBV12-3 or TRBV12-4 and TRBJ2-1; D call uncertain. The CDR3 loop spans 14 amino acids. The V end was cut by 8 bases, the J end by 2 bases, with 13 bases between.

This clonotype was recorded many times. The V gene is TRBV4-3, the J gene TRBJ2-3; D gene uncertain. Trimming shortened V by 0 bases and J by 0 bases, and 7 bases separated the two germline ends. Per the germline V gene, CDR1 is LGHNA and CDR2 is YSLEER. The CDR3 spans 15 residues. The CDR3 region has the DNA TGCGCCAGCAGCCAAGATCGGGCTAGCACAGATACGCAGTATTTT. Its translation is CASSQDRASTDTQYF.

The genes are TRBV3-2 and TRBJ2-5. TRBV3-2 is noted as a pseudogene. This CDR3 spans 14 amino acids. DNA for the CDR3: TGTGCCAGCAGCCAAGGTCACTACCCAATAGCCCAGTACTTC. Amino acid sequence: CASSQGHYPIAQYF.

The V gene is TRBV7-8, the J gene TRBJ2-7; D is possibly TRBD1 (6 bases). The CDR3 is 15 residues long. Between the trimmed V and J ends, which lost 2 bases and 0 bases, there was a span of 11 bases. Germline CDR1 SGHVS, CDR2 FQNEAQ. This CDR3 is CASSLSRDTSYEQYF. The CDR3 coding sequence is TGTGCCAGCAGCTTAAGTCGGGACACCTCCTACGAGCAGTACTTC. The full variable domain, its missing parts supplied by reference TRBV7-8 and TRBJ2-7, is GAGVSQSPRYKVAKRGQDVALRCDPISGHVSLFWYQQALGQGPEFLTYFQNEAQLDKSGLPSDRFFAERPEGSVSTLKIQRTQQEDSAVYLCASSLSRDTSYEQYFGPGTRLTVT.

The CDR3, as DNA: TGTGCCAGCCATCCCCGGGACAGAATCCAGAACACTGAAGCTTTCTTT. It codes for CASHPRDRIQNTEAFF. V usage is TRBV6-5 and J usage is TRBJ1-1, with TRBD1 identical over 7 bases. Germline CDR1 reads MNHEY; CDR2 reads SVGAGI. The ends lost 8 bases at V and 1 base at J; junction bases unmatched: 13. CDR3 length equals 16 residues.

A few counts support this clonotype. J is TRBJ1-1 and V is TRBV5-8; D gene unclear. V lost 0 bases and J 4 bases, leaving 16 bases between the germline ends. The CDR3 contains 16 residues. Germline V lookup: CDR1 SGHTS, CDR2 YDEGEE. For the CDR3, the DNA is TGTGCCAGCAGCTTGGGGGTGGGTGCCGCGGGCACTGAAGCTTTCTTT. It codes for CASSLGVGAAGTEAFF.

This clonotype was seen ten or more times. The CDR3 loop is CASSPEGLGADTQYF. In nucleotides, the CDR3 is TGTGCCAGCAGCCCGGAGGGTCTGGGGGCAGATACGCAGTATTTT. V usage is TRBV13 and J usage is TRBJ2-3, with a weak D call TRBD2 (6 bases). V dropped 5 bases and J dropped 4 bases, with 16 bases sitting between them. Germline CDR1 and CDR2: PRHDT and FYEKMQ (reference sequence). The CDR3 contains 15 residues.

CDR3 sequence: CASSLAGGAGFETQYF. The CDR3 nucleotides read TGTGCCAGCAGCTTAGCTGGGGGCGCGGGATTTGAGACCCAGTACTTC. The V gene is TRBV7-9, the J gene TRBJ2-5; D is possibly TRBD1 or TRBD2 (6 bases each). Trimming took off 0 bases at V and 5 bases at J, with 16 bases between the two ends. Germline CDR1 and CDR2: SEHNR and FQNEAQ (reference sequence). The CDR3 extends over 16 amino acids.

The chain carries TRBV28 and TRBJ2-5, with D tentatively TRBD1 (6 bases). This CDR3 is 14 amino acids long. Germline CDR1 reads MDHEN; CDR2 reads SYDVKM. Trimming removed 7 bases from V and 0 bases from J, with 12 bases in between. CDR3 sequence: CASKPDRYQETQYF. The CDR3, as DNA: TGTGCCAGCAAACCGGACAGATACCAAGAGACCCAGTACTTC.